This T cell receptor (beta chain) derives from a study of shared clonotypes between healthy human individuals. The assay was immunoSEQ multiplex PCR, and TCRdb's table has in-frame clones only and misses some. The table includes 650,000 to 800,000 clones, around 92% detected once. The CDR3 has 11 amino acids. Germline V gene lookup returns CDR1 SGDLS and CDR2 YYNGEE. The V and J ends lost 4 bases and 5 bases respectively, with 3 bases between them. In the naive CD8 group, cells lacked CD45RO and were positively selected for CCR7, so terminally differentiated effector memory CD45RA+ cells were left out.

This receptor was obtained from a man aged 30 to 39 in good health. Sequences were obtained from naive CD8+ T cells sorted from blood. The chain employs TRBV9 and TRBJ2-2; no firm D call. The CDR3 sequence: CASSQTGELFF. Written as DNA, the CDR3 is TGTGCCAGCAGCCAAACCGGGGAGCTGTTTTTT.